These 29 T cell receptor beta chains came from one sample sequenced in a study of shared clonotypes between healthy human individuals. Libraries were prepared by immunoSEQ multiplex PCR; TCRdb keeps only in-frame clonotypes and omits some of them. Among around 2.1 million clones listed, about 93% were seen once. Naive CD8 cells lacked CD45RO and underwent positive selection for CCR7, leaving out terminally differentiated effector memory CD45RA+ cells. Sequencing was performed on naive CD8+ T cells from PBMCs. All receptors derive from a man younger than 35 in good health. Some clones in this sample may be carry-over from other donors' samples.

The V call is TRBV28, the J call TRBJ2-7; D is unresolved. This CDR3 is built from 14 residues. Germline V gene sequence: CDR1 MDHEN, CDR2 SYDVKM. The V and J ends lost 6 bases and 0 bases respectively, with 12 bases between them. CDR3 nucleotide sequence: TGTGCCAGCAGCCCCACGCCTAGCTCCTACGAGCAGTACTTC. It translates to CASSPTPSSYEQYF.

This clone came up once. The CDR3 loop reads CASSLAQGADEKLFF. The CDR3 nucleotides read TGTGCCAGCAGCTTGGCCCAAGGGGCTGATGAAAAACTGTTTTTT. This rearrangement joins TRBV5-4 to TRBJ1-4; a weak D match, TRBD1 (5 bases). Trimming pared 0 bases from V and 6 bases from J, leaving 12 bases between. This CDR3 comprises 15 residues. Germline CDR1 is SGHNT and CDR2 is YYREEE (reference sequence).

The gene calls are TRBV6-9 and TRBJ2-4; tentative D call: TRBD1 (6 bases). V lost 2 bases and J 12 bases, leaving 8 bases between the germline ends. Germline V gene lookup returns CDR1 MNHGY and CDR2 SVAAGI. CDR3 length: 11 amino acids. The CDR3 reads CASSYGQTQYF. The CDR3 DNA reads TGTGCCAGCAGTTATGGACAGACTCAGTACTTC.

V and J are TRBV12-5 and TRBJ1-5; 8 bases line up with TRBD1. The CDR3 is 14 residues long. Germline V CDR1 and CDR2: LGHNT, FRNRAP. Trimming at V came to 6 bases and at J to 4 bases, leaving 5 bases not matched to a gene. CDR3 amino acids: CASGSTGENQPQHF. DNA of the CDR3: TGTGCTAGTGGGTCGACAGGGGAGAATCAGCCCCAGCATTTT.

The chain uses TRBV28 and TRBJ2-1; 7 bases are a match to TRBD2. Germline CDR1 MDHEN, CDR2 SYDVKM. V gave up 8 bases and J gave up 0 bases; unmatched junction bases: 7. CDR3 size: 15 residues. CDR3 DNA sequence: TGTGCCAGCCGTACTGGGGGGGGCTCCTACAATGAGCAGTTCTTC. Translation: CASRTGGGSYNEQFF.

The J gene is TRBJ2-1, the V gene TRBV10-3; 9 bases fit TRBD1. The V gene end was trimmed by 3 bases and the J gene end by 3 bases; junction bases not matched to a gene: 3. The germline V gene has CDR1 ENHRY and CDR2 SYGVKD. This CDR3 has 15 amino acids. DNA of the CDR3: TGTGCCATCAGTGACGACAGGGGGATCTACAATGAGCAGTTCTTC. Translation: CAISDDRGIYNEQFF.

About this clone itself: Additional DNA sequences in this sample encode the identical CDR3. V gene TRBV14 combines with J gene TRBJ2-5; TRBD1 might be the D (6 bases). With 0 bases removed from V and 5 bases from J, the gap between germline ends came to 7 bases. This CDR3 has 13 amino acids. CDR1 and CDR2 (germline): SGHDN, FVKESK. CDR3 nucleotide sequence: TGTGCCAGCAGCCAAGACAGGGGTGAGACCCAGTACTTC. Its translation: CASSQDRGETQYF.

This chain joins TRBV4-1 and TRBJ1-5; D uncertain. Trimming left V 0 bases short and J 3 bases short, with 15 bases between. The CDR3 runs 17 residues. Germline V CDR1 and CDR2: MGHRA, YSYEKL. CDR3 amino acids: CASSQDPPQAFNQPQHF. In DNA, the CDR3 is TGCGCCAGCAGCCAAGATCCACCCCAAGCCTTCAATCAGCCCCAGCATTTT.

This chain uses TRBV19 with TRBJ1-2; TRBD1 matches 9 bases. Per germline, CDR1 LNHDA and CDR2 SQIVND (reference sequence). The junction had 10 bases not matched to a gene; V was cut back by 6 bases and J by 8 bases. The CDR3 is 14 residues long. The CDR3 nucleotides are TGTGCCAGTAGCCCTTGGACAGGGGCTGGCGGCTACACCTTC. The encoded protein is CASSPWTGAGGYTF.

The chain employs TRBV27 and TRBJ2-1; 9 nucleotides align to TRBD1. Germline lookup yields CDR1 MNHEY and CDR2 SMNVEV (reference sequence). The CDR3 contains 16 residues. V lost 5 bases and J lost 8; bases outside the gene matches: 13. CDR3 region: CASSTLGGQGGYEQFF. CDR3 DNA sequence: TGTGCCAGCAGTACCCTCGGGGGACAGGGCGGTTATGAGCAGTTCTTC.

This chain joins TRBV2 and TRBJ2-7; possibly TRBD1 for D (5 bases). Looked up from germline, CDR1 is SNHLY and CDR2 is FYNNEI. This CDR3 contains 15 residues. V shed 3 bases and J shed 6 bases, with 18 bases lying between them. CDR3 DNA: TGTGCCAGCAGTGATCCCACTGGGCCAGGGCGCGAGCAGTACTTC. It encodes CASSDPTGPGREQYF.

This chain links TRBV28 with TRBJ1-5; 7 bases match TRBD1. Looked up from germline, CDR1 is MDHEN and CDR2 is SYDVKM. This CDR3 has 15 residues. Trimming at V came to 6 bases and at J to 4 bases, leaving 9 bases not matched to a gene. The CDR3 loop reads CASRPDRAGNQPQHF. The DNA for the CDR3 is TGTGCCAGCAGACCCGACAGGGCAGGAAATCAGCCCCAGCATTTT.

V gene TRBV28 combines with J gene TRBJ2-7; TRBD1 is a possible D gene (5 bases). This CDR3 comprises 13 residues. Germline CDR1 is MDHEN and CDR2 is SYDVKM. Trimming took off 1 base at V and 6 bases at J, with 10 bases between the two ends. The CDR3 DNA reads as TGTGCCAGCAGTTTATCAAGGGGTAGCGAGCAGTACTTC. The encoded protein is CASSLSRGSEQYF.

This chain joins TRBV14 and TRBJ2-3; 7 nucleotides align to TRBD2. Trimming at V came to 4 bases and at J to 3 bases, leaving 10 bases not matched to a gene. The V gene's germline CDR1 is SGHDN and CDR2 FVKESK. CDR3 length: 16 amino acids. The DNA of the CDR3 is TGTGCCAGCAGCCGTATGAGGGAGGGAGGTACAGATACGCAGTATTTT. This sequence encodes CASSRMREGGTDTQYF.

The chain carries TRBV6-5 and TRBJ2-7; TRBD1 might be the D (5 bases). Germline values: CDR1 MNHEY, CDR2 SVGAGI. This CDR3 comprises 13 residues. The ends were cut back, 2 bases at V and 5 bases at J, with 10 bases in the middle. As DNA, the CDR3 is TGTGCCAGCAGTTACGCAGGGTGGGACGAGCAGTACTTC. This sequence encodes CASSYAGWDEQYF.

V gene TRBV6-5 combines with J gene TRBJ2-7; D gene uncertain. Germline CDR1 MNHEY, CDR2 SVGAGI. The CDR3 totals 14 residues. V lost 2 bases to trimming and J lost 1 base, with 9 bases between them. The CDR3 protein is CASSYLGISYEQYF. The CDR3, as DNA: TGTGCCAGCAGTTACCTGGGAATATCCTACGAGCAGTACTTC.

The V and J genes are TRBV27 and TRBJ2-1, with 8 bases aligning to TRBD2. The CDR3 runs 13 residues. Germline V gives CDR1 MNHEY, CDR2 SMNVEV (reference sequence). J was trimmed by 11 bases and V by 2 bases; bases with no gene match: 5. The CDR3 sequence is CASSLRLAGKQFF. CDR3 in DNA: TGTGCCAGCAGTTTACGTTTAGCGGGAAAGCAGTTCTTC.

A word on this clone: The sample contains more than one DNA sequence encoding this CDR3. This chain links TRBV28 with TRBJ2-7; 14 nucleotides match TRBD2. Germline V gives CDR1 MDHEN, CDR2 SYDVKM. J was trimmed by 4 bases and V by 4 bases; bases with no gene match: 3. The CDR3 spans 15 residues. The CDR3 bases are TGTGCCAGCAGTTCTGGACTAGCGGGAGGTTACGAGCAGTACTTC. It codes for CASSSGLAGGYEQYF. Full variable domain (missing parts from reference TRBV28 and TRBJ2-7): DVKVTQSSRYLVKRTGEKVFLECVQDMDHENMFWYRQDPGLGLRLIYFSYDVKMKEKGDIPEGYSVSREKKERFSLILESASTNQTSMYLCASSSGLAGGYEQYFGPGTRLTVT.

The V call is TRBV7-9, the J call TRBJ2-7; perhaps TRBD2 as D (5 bases). Germline CDR1 reads SEHNR; CDR2 reads FQNEAQ (reference sequence). The CDR3 is 13 residues long. V lost 7 bases and J lost 2, with 12 bases in between. The CDR3: CASTPRAAYEQYF. For the CDR3, the DNA is TGTGCCAGCACCCCGAGGGCGGCCTACGAGCAGTACTTC.

The gene calls are TRBV2 and TRBJ1-1; tentative D call: TRBD1 (5 bases). The V gene lost 8 bases and the J gene lost 4 bases, with 14 bases spanning the gap. Germline V gives CDR1 SNHLY, CDR2 FYNNEI. The CDR3 runs 13 residues. For the CDR3, the DNA is TGTGCCAGCGGGAGACAGCACTTCACTGAAGCTTTCTTT. Encoded protein: CASGRQHFTEAFF. Based on the CDR3 plus reference TRBV2 and TRBJ1-1, the full variable domain is EPEVTQTPSHQVTQMGQEVILRCVPISNHLYFYWYRQILGQKVEFLVSFYNNEISEKSEIFDDQFSVERPDGSNFTLKIRSTKLEDSAMYFCASGRQHFTEAFFGQGTRLTVV.

The chain is built from TRBV27 and TRBJ2-7; D may be TRBD1 or TRBD2 (5 bases each). V was pared by 3 bases and J by 4 bases, with 16 bases between. This CDR3 is 15 amino acids long. Germline V CDR1 and CDR2: MNHEY, SMNVEV (reference sequence). In DNA form, the CDR3 reads TGTGCCAGCAGTTTGAGGGCAGGGCAGCTATACGAGCAGTACTTC. Its protein product is CASSLRAGQLYEQYF.

The V and J genes are TRBV27 and TRBJ2-1; D gene uncertain. Germline V lookup: CDR1 MNHEY, CDR2 SMNVEV (reference sequence). Trimming pared 4 bases from V and 2 bases from J, leaving 6 bases between. The CDR3 length is 13 residues. CDR3 sequence (DNA): TGTGCCAGCAGTTCCACACCCTACAATGAGCAGTTCTTC. This sequence encodes CASSSTPYNEQFF.

The rearrangement joins TRBV14 to TRBJ2-7; TRBD2 aligns across 7 bases. CDR3 length: 18 amino acids. Germline values: CDR1 SGHDN, CDR2 FVKESK. V lost 1 base and J lost 3; bases outside the gene matches: 15. In DNA form, the CDR3 reads TGTGCCAGCAGCCAAGCCCCCGCTCTGGGAGTAGCGGGCTACGAGCAGTACTTC. It is translated as CASSQAPALGVAGYEQYF. Drawing the rest from reference TRBV14 and TRBJ2-7, the complete variable domain is EAGVTQFPSHSVIEKGQTVTLRCDPISGHDNLYWYRRVMGKEIKFLLHFVKESKQDESGMPNNRFLAERTGGTYSTLKVQPAELEDSGVYFCASSQAPALGVAGYEQYFGPGTRLTVT.

The chain combines TRBV6-5 with TRBJ2-2, with D possibly TRBD1 on 6 matching bases. Trimming took off 5 bases at V and 3 bases at J, with 13 bases between the two ends. CDR3 length: 15 residues. In germline, CDR1 is MNHEY, CDR2 SVGAGI. The CDR3 nucleotides are TGTGCCAGCAGTATGGGGGCGTCGCACACCGGGGAGCTGTTTTTT. Encoded protein: CASSMGASHTGELFF.

J is TRBJ2-7 and V is TRBV27; D tentatively reads TRBD1 or TRBD2 (5 bases each). The germline V gene encodes CDR1 MNHEY and CDR2 SMNVEV (reference sequence). Trimming cost V 5 bases and J 4 bases, with 21 bases left between them. The CDR3 extends over 16 amino acids. CDR3 loop: CASSPSWGSIGYEQYF. CDR3 nucleotide sequence: TGTGCCAGCAGTCCCTCTTGGGGGAGTATCGGTTACGAGCAGTACTTC.

For this clone: Other nucleotide sequences in the sample specify the same CDR3. The chain uses TRBV9 and TRBJ2-7; 8 bases match TRBD2. Germline V lookup: CDR1 SGDLS, CDR2 YYNGEE. The trim removed 3 bases at V and 0 bases at J, leaving 5 bases unmatched. The CDR3 has 15 amino acids. The CDR3 DNA reads TGTGCCAGCAGCGCTACTAGCGGAAGCTCCTACGAGCAGTACTTC. Its translation: CASSATSGSSYEQYF.

The V call is TRBV13, the J call TRBJ1-2; tentative D call: TRBD1 (5 bases). The CDR3 runs to 14 residues. Trimming stripped 5 bases from V and 8 bases from J, with 18 bases between. Per germline, CDR1 PRHDT and CDR2 FYEKMQ (reference sequence). The CDR3 spells CASSGPPGRLGYTF. The CDR3 DNA sequence: TGTGCCAGCAGCGGCCCCCCGGGACGCCTCGGCTACACCTTC.

This chain connects TRBV7-9 to TRBJ1-2, with D hard to call. The germline gives CDR1 SEHNR, CDR2 FQNEAQ (reference sequence). V was shortened by 5 bases and J by 5 bases, with 15 bases between the two germline ends. This CDR3 has 14 residues. CDR3 in DNA: TGTGCCAGCAGCGACGGGCCCCTGGGGTATGGCTACACCTTC. This encodes CASSDGPLGYGYTF.

CDR3 amino acids: CASSLTGFSGNTIYF. In DNA, the CDR3 is TGTGCCAGCAGCCTGACAGGCTTCTCTGGAAACACCATATATTTT. This chain links TRBV6-5 with TRBJ1-3, with D possibly TRBD1 on 6 matching bases. The CDR3 is 15 amino acids. The germline CDR1 and CDR2 sequences are MNHEY and SVGAGI. V lost 6 bases, J lost 0 bases, and 12 bases lay in between.